These 32 T cell receptor beta chains share one sample of origin, sequenced in a study of T cell repertoires in cytomegalovirus infection. TCRdb reprocessed the reads via MiXCR and lists one record per CDR3 protein. The sample carries fewer than 550,000 distinct CDR3 sequences, roughly 31% recorded once. The sample consisted of PBMCs. All receptors derive from a human donor in good health (CMV status not recorded). Some clones in this sample may be carry-over from other donors' samples.

J is TRBJ1-4 and V is TRBV28, with 9 bases identical to TRBD1. CDR1 and CDR2 (germline): MDHEN, SYDVKM. The CDR3 runs to 15 residues. Trimming removed 2 bases from V and 8 bases from J; junction bases left unmatched: 6. CDR3 sequence: CASSLQDRGGEKLFF. The CDR3 bases are TGTGCCAGCAGTTTACAGGACAGGGGAGGAGAAAAACTGTTTTTT. Together with reference TRBV28 and TRBJ1-4, the CDR3 gives the full variable domain: DVKVTQSSRYLVKRTGEKVFLECVQDMDHENMFWYRQDPGLGLRLIYFSYDVKMKEKGDIPEGYSVSREKKERFSLILESASTNQTSMYLCASSLQDRGGEKLFFGSGTQLSVL.

The V gene is TRBV11-2, the J gene TRBJ2-3; TRBD2 might be the D (5 bases). With 4 bases removed from V and 2 bases from J, the gap between germline ends came to 13 bases. This CDR3 spans 15 amino acids. The germline CDR1 and CDR2 sequences are SGHAT and FQNNGV. CDR3 region: CASSSREGATDTQYF. In DNA form, the CDR3 reads TGTGCCAGCAGCTCCCGGGAAGGAGCCACAGATACGCAGTATTTT.

There are many counts of this clonotype. This chain's CDR3 is CASSLQKNTEAFF. For the CDR3, the DNA is TGTGCCAGCAGTTTACAGAAGAACACTGAAGCTTTCTTT. The rearrangement uses TRBV12-3 or TRBV12-4 and TRBJ1-1; D is unresolved. Trimming removed 2 bases at V and 1 base at J, with 5 bases between. The CDR3 is 13 residues long.

The V call is TRBV7-9, the J call TRBJ1-6; 9 bases align to TRBD1. The CDR3 length is 15 residues. V dropped 5 bases and J dropped 9; count of bases not matched to a gene: 8. CDR1 is SEHNR and CDR2 is FQNEAQ in the germline V gene (reference sequence). In DNA form, the CDR3 reads TGTGCCAGCAGCCATGGGGACAGGGTCTCTTCACCCCTCCACTTT. This encodes CASSHGDRVSSPLHF. The entire variable domain, with the rest obtained from reference TRBV7-9 and TRBJ1-6, is as follows: DTGVSQNPRHKITKRGQNVTFRCDPISEHNRLYWYRQTLGQGPEFLTYFQNEAQLEKSRLLSDRFSAERPKGSFSTLEIQRTEQGDSAMYLCASSHGDRVSSPLHFGNGTRLTVT.

Of note for this clonotype: As the CDR3 is not closed by the conserved phenylalanine or tryptophan, this likely results from a read error. V is TRBV7-2 and J is TRBJ1-1; 11 bases map to TRBD1. The V and J ends lost 5 bases and 7 bases, in that order; junction bases with no gene match: 3. The germline gives CDR1 SGHTA, CDR2 FQGNSA. The CDR3 has 13 residues. This CDR3 reads CASSLGTGGEAFL. The CDR3 DNA sequence: TGTGCCAGCAGCCTCGGGACAGGGGGTGAAGCTTTCTTG.

In its sample, this clonotype was seen a few times. The rearrangement joins TRBV4-1 to TRBJ2-7, with TRBD2 matching 9 bases. V gave up 2 bases and J gave up 5 bases; unmatched junction bases: 7. CDR1 and CDR2 from the germline V gene are MGHRA and YSYEKL. There are 15 residues in the CDR3. CDR3: CASSQHLAGFNEQYF. DNA of the CDR3: TGCGCCAGCAGCCAACACCTAGCGGGGTTCAACGAGCAGTACTTC.

The rearrangement uses TRBV6-5 and TRBJ2-5; 10 bases line up with TRBD1. The CDR3 is 16 residues long. J was trimmed by 5 bases and V by 2 bases; bases with no gene match: 8. CDR1 MNHEY and CDR2 SVGAGI come from the germline V gene. CDR3 in DNA: TGTGCCAGCAGTTACAGGAGACAGGGGGCTCTGGAGACCCAGTACTTC. Amino acid sequence: CASSYRRQGALETQYF.

This clonotype was found a few times. The rearrangement joins TRBV4-2 to TRBJ1-2; the D is unclear. The V and J ends lost 0 bases and 5 bases respectively, with 7 bases between them. This CDR3 contains 13 residues. The germline V gene has CDR1 LGHNA and CDR2 YNFKEQ. In DNA, the CDR3 is TGTGCCAGCAGCCAAGATCAGGAGTATGGCTACACCTTC. Residues: CASSQDQEYGYTF.

About this clonotype itself: Mismatch with germline at one junction end may stem from a read error. The chain links TRBV7-7 to TRBJ2-2; 7 bases are a match to TRBD1. The CDR3 is 18 amino acids. The germline V gene encodes CDR1 SSHAT and CDR2 FNYEAQ (reference sequence). The CDR3 region is CASSRYQTGTANTGELFF. The CDR3 coding sequence is TGTGCTAGCAGCCGCTACCAAACCGGGACAGCGAACACCGGGGAGCTGTTTTTT. Supplemented by reference TRBV7-7 and TRBJ2-2, the full variable domain reads GAGVSQSPRYKVTKRGQDVTLRCDPISSHATLYWYQQALGQGPEFLTYFNYEAQPDKSGLPSDRFSAERPEGSISTLTIQRTEQRDSAMYRCASSRYQTGTANTGELFFGEGSRLTVL.

At least ten counts were recorded for this clonotype. This sequence joins TRBV6-2 or TRBV6-3 and TRBJ2-5, with D perhaps matching TRBD2 (5 bases). The CDR3 sequence is 14 residues long. The V gene's germline CDR1 is MNHEY and CDR2 SVGEGT. Trimming took 5 bases from V and 1 from J, leaving 11 bases between them. Written as DNA, the CDR3 is TGTGCCAGCAGTCTCCGGGGAGTCCAAGAGACCCAGTACTTC. It specifies CASSLRGVQETQYF.

This clonotype was seen many times. The chain links TRBV7-8 to TRBJ1-1; TRBD1 aligns across 11 bases. CDR3 size: 15 residues. Losses at the gene ends were 5 bases for V and 10 bases for J; bases not matched to a gene: 12. Germline V gene data show CDR1 as SGHVS and CDR2 as FQNEAQ. In DNA form, the CDR3 reads TGTGCCAGCAGCCCACGGACAGGGGGCCTCCTTAGAGCTTTCTTT. It yields the protein CASSPRTGGLLRAFF. The full variable domain, its missing parts supplied by reference TRBV7-8 and TRBJ1-1, is GAGVSQSPRYKVAKRGQDVALRCDPISGHVSLFWYQQALGQGPEFLTYFQNEAQLDKSGLPSDRFFAERPEGSVSTLKIQRTQQEDSAVYLCASSPRTGGLLRAFFGQGTRLTVV.

This clonotype was detected ten times or more. The gene calls are TRBV19 and TRBJ2-7; no reliable D call. V shed 9 bases and J shed 3 bases, with 15 bases lying between them. Germline V gene data show CDR1 as LNHDA and CDR2 as SQIVND (reference sequence). This CDR3 contains 13 residues. The CDR3 here is CARNDNHYYEQYF. The CDR3 DNA is TGTGCCAGAAACGACAACCACTACTACGAGCAGTACTTC.

Notes on this clonotype: This sequence may be a read error, since a much larger clone differs from it by one base. This chain joins TRBV15 and TRBJ2-1; 9 bases align to TRBD1. Germline assignment: CDR1 LNHNV and CDR2 YYDKDF (reference sequence). CDR3 length equals 15 residues. Here the CDR3 DNA reads TGTGCCACCAGTGTCCGGGACAGGGTTGGACATGAGCTGTTCTTC. It is translated as CATSVRDRVGHELFF.

Remarks on this clonotype: The junction and the germline gene differ at one end; a read error may be behind it. V is TRBV6-2 or TRBV6-3 and J is TRBJ2-1; D ambiguous. CDR1 and CDR2 (germline): MNHEY, SVGEGT. The CDR3 has 11 amino acids. In DNA form, the CDR3 reads TGTGCCAGCAGTCCCTTGACATATCAGTGCTTC. As protein: CASSPLTYQCF.

As to this clonotype: A much larger clone sits a single nucleotide away, making a read error possible. V and J are TRBV7-2 and TRBJ2-4; a weak D match, TRBD2 (5 bases). Germline CDR1 SGHTA, CDR2 FQGNSA. CDR3 size: 15 residues. CDR3 coding DNA: TGTGCCAGCAGCTTAGGGACGCTAGCCAACAACATTCAGTACTTC. It translates to CASSLGTLANNIQYF.

The chain couples TRBV27 to TRBJ2-7; perhaps D is TRBD1 or TRBD2 (5 bases each). The CDR3 has 15 residues. V was clipped by 6 bases and J by 2 bases, with 17 bases between them. Germline-derived CDR1 and CDR2 are MNHEY and SMNVEV (reference sequence). Here the CDR3 reads CASRGAGAATYEQYF. The CDR3 nucleotides read TGTGCCAGCAGGGGTGCCGGGGCAGCCACCTACGAGCAGTACTTC.

This clonotype appeared a few times. The V gene is TRBV7-9, the J gene TRBJ1-4; a weak D match, TRBD1 (5 bases). V was cut by 4 bases and J by 0 bases, with 21 bases left in between. The CDR3 runs to 19 residues. The germline gives CDR1 SEHNR, CDR2 FQNEAQ (reference sequence). CDR3 coding DNA: TGTGCCAGCAGCTCCCTGGGATTGGGGGTACGCTCAACTAATGAAAAACTGTTTTTT. Amino acids: CASSSLGLGVRSTNEKLFF.

Of note for this clonotype: The conserved phenylalanine or tryptophan normally closing the CDR3 is absent here, so this likely arose from a read error. The chain carries TRBV7-6 and TRBJ2-1; a possible D gene is TRBD2 (7 bases). This CDR3 contains 12 residues. Germline CDR1 and CDR2: SGHVS and FNYEAQ. CDR3 in amino acids: CASNLGGAEQFL. The CDR3 nucleotides are TGTGCCAGCAACTTAGGGGGGGCTGAGCAGTTCTTA.

This clonotype has only a few counts. The J gene is TRBJ2-2, the V gene TRBV6-6; unclear D gene. This CDR3 is 14 amino acids long. CDR1 MNHNY and CDR2 SVGAGI come from the germline V gene (reference sequence). The V gene lost 7 bases and the J gene lost 3 bases, with 12 bases spanning the gap. The DNA of the CDR3 is TGTGCCAGCACTCAGAGGCTCGACACCGGGGAGCTGTTTTTT. Translated: CASTQRLDTGELFF.

This clonotype showed up just a few times. The chain carries TRBV14 and TRBJ2-5; the D gene is possibly TRBD2 (5 bases). Deletions cut 7 bases from V and 0 bases from J, with 12 bases between. Germline-derived CDR1 and CDR2 are SGHDN and FVKESK. The CDR3 extends over 14 amino acids. CDR3 amino acids: CASTPNGDQETQYF. CDR3 coding DNA: TGTGCCAGCACCCCAAACGGGGACCAAGAGACCCAGTACTTC.

This sequence joins TRBV5-6 and TRBJ2-5, with 9 bases matching TRBD1. V shed 1 base, J shed 4 bases, and the junction held 5 bases outside the gene matches. CDR3 length equals 15 residues. In germline, CDR1 is SGHDT, CDR2 YYEEEE. CDR3 nucleotides: TGTGCCAGCAGCTTGCCACCGGGACAGGGAGAGACCCAGTACTTC. This encodes CASSLPPGQGETQYF.

The chain has TRBV19 and TRBJ2-1, with TRBD1 matching 9 bases. The CDR3 consists of 17 residues. CDR1 is LNHDA, CDR2 SQIVND, per germline (reference sequence). Trimming at V came to 3 bases and at J to 9 bases, leaving 15 bases not matched to a gene. The DNA for the CDR3 is TGTGCCAGTAGTATGAGTCGGACAGGGGTCCGGGGGGCTGAGCAGTTCTTC. Protein product: CASSMSRTGVRGAEQFF. The full variable domain, with the rest looked up from reference TRBV19 and TRBJ2-1, is DGGITQSPKYLFRKEGQNVTLSCEQNLNHDAMYWYRQDPGQGLRLIYYSQIVNDFQKGDIAEGYSVSREKKESFPLTVTSAQKNPTAFYLCASSMSRTGVRGAEQFFGPGTRLTVL.

The chain employs TRBV6-2 or TRBV6-3 and TRBJ1-2, with 8 bases aligning to TRBD1. The V gene end was trimmed by 6 bases and the J gene end by 5 bases; junction bases not matched to a gene: 8. Per germline, CDR1 MNHEY and CDR2 SVGEGT. This CDR3 comprises 14 residues. The chain's CDR3 is CASSNGQGRYGYTF. CDR3 DNA sequence: TGTGCCAGCAGCAACGGACAGGGACGATATGGCTACACCTTC.

This clonotype was detected many times. V and J are TRBV7-2 and TRBJ2-7; TRBD1 is a possible D gene (5 bases). Trimming left V 5 bases short and J 1 base short, with 21 bases between. Germline CDR1 SGHTA, CDR2 FQGNSA. The CDR3 covers 17 residues. Written as DNA, the CDR3 is TGTGCCAGCAGCGGGGCCGAGGCAGGGTTGACATCCTACGAGCAGTACTTC. It is translated as CASSGAEAGLTSYEQYF.

This clonotype was seen once. The V and J genes are TRBV20-1 and TRBJ2-4, with 9 nucleotides matching TRBD1. V shed 1 base, J shed 3 bases, and the junction held 4 bases outside the gene matches. The germline V gene encodes CDR1 DFQATT and CDR2 SNEGSKA (reference sequence). The CDR3 totals 15 residues. CDR3 sequence reads: CSARVAGQGKNIQYF. The CDR3 region has the DNA TGCAGTGCTAGAGTTGCGGGACAGGGCAAAAACATTCAGTACTTC.

This rearrangement joins TRBV7-9 to TRBJ1-5; no clear D. V lost 6 bases, J lost 2 bases, and 14 bases lay in between. This CDR3 is built from 15 residues. Germline values: CDR1 SEHNR, CDR2 FQNEAQ (reference sequence). CDR3 sequence: CASSDGRYGNQPQHF. The CDR3, as DNA: TGTGCCAGCAGTGACGGACGGTACGGCAATCAGCCCCAGCATTTT.

The gene calls are TRBV7-9 and TRBJ2-5; TRBD1 is a possible D gene (6 bases). V was shortened by 7 bases and J by 5 bases, with 20 bases between the two germline ends. Germline CDR1 reads SEHNR; CDR2 reads FQNEAQ (reference sequence). This CDR3 is built from 15 residues. The CDR3 is CASTMTGLGSETQYF. CDR3 nucleotides: TGTGCCAGCACCATGACAGGCCTTGGTTCGGAGACCCAGTACTTC.

This clonotype was counted many times. This chain uses TRBV11-2 with TRBJ1-1; D remains ambiguous. Trimming pared 5 bases from V and 1 base from J, leaving 14 bases between. Per the germline V gene, CDR1 is SGHAT and CDR2 is FQNNGV. The CDR3 spans 15 residues. The CDR3 region is CASSPTVRSNTEAFF. CDR3 coding DNA: TGTGCCAGCAGCCCTACCGTTAGGTCGAACACTGAAGCTTTCTTT. Supplemented by reference TRBV11-2 and TRBJ1-1, the full variable domain reads EAGVAQSPRYKIIEKRQSVAFWCNPISGHATLYWYQQILGQGPKLLIQFQNNGVVDDSQLPKDRFSAERLKGVDSTLKIQPAKLEDSAVYLCASSPTVRSNTEAFFGQGTRLTVV.

The J gene is TRBJ2-1, the V gene TRBV7-2; 9 bases are a match to TRBD1. The CDR3 has 15 residues. Trimming cost V 1 base and J 3 bases; bases outside gene matches: 1. From germline, CDR1 is SGHTA and CDR2 FQGNSA. CDR3 in amino acids: CASSLGDRVYNEQFF. In DNA, the CDR3 is TGTGCCAGCAGCTTAGGGGACAGGGTCTACAATGAGCAGTTCTTC.

The gene calls are TRBV5-6 and TRBJ1-1; 8 bases are shared with TRBD1. Germline V gene data show CDR1 as SGHDT and CDR2 as YYEEEE. The CDR3 runs to 14 residues. Trimming removed 0 bases from V and 4 bases from J; junction bases left unmatched: 2. The CDR3 loop reads CASSLGRGLTEAFF. CDR3 bases: TGTGCCAGCAGCTTGGGCAGGGGGCTCACTGAAGCTTTCTTT. Variable domain in full (rest from reference TRBV5-6 and TRBJ1-1): DAGVTQSPTHLIKTRGQQVTLRCSPKSGHDTVSWYQQALGQGPQFIFQYYEEEERQRGNFPDRFSGHQFPNYSSELNVNALLLGDSALYLCASSLGRGLTEAFFGQGTRLTVV.

The V gene is TRBV7-9, the J gene TRBJ1-1; the D gene is possibly TRBD1 (6 bases). Germline assignment: CDR1 SEHNR and CDR2 FQNEAQ (reference sequence). The CDR3 covers 13 residues. Between the trimmed V and J ends, which lost 5 bases and 3 bases, there was a span of 10 bases. CDR3 sequence: CASSRDTYTEAFF. DNA of the CDR3: TGTGCCAGCAGCCGGGACACCTACACTGAAGCTTTCTTT. Variable domain in full (rest from reference TRBV7-9 and TRBJ1-1): DTGVSQNPRHKITKRGQNVTFRCDPISEHNRLYWYRQTLGQGPEFLTYFQNEAQLEKSRLLSDRFSAERPKGSFSTLEIQRTEQGDSAMYLCASSRDTYTEAFFGQGTRLTVV.

This clonotype was counted many times. V usage is TRBV6-6 and J usage is TRBJ2-5, with D perhaps TRBD1 or TRBD2 (6 bases each). This CDR3 spans 13 amino acids. CDR1 is MNHNY, CDR2 SVGAGI, per germline (reference sequence). With 6 bases removed from V and 5 bases from J, the gap between germline ends came to 13 bases. CDR3 in amino acids: CASRERGAETQYF. The CDR3 DNA reads as TGTGCCAGCAGAGAGAGGGGGGCCGAGACCCAGTACTTC.